The 31 T cell receptor beta chains below were found in one sample sequenced in a study of blood T cell repertoires in COVID-19. Sequencing used immunoSEQ multiplex PCR; TCRdb keeps in-frame clones, though not all of them. The sample shows about 160,000 clones, about 85% of them seen only once. Sequenced: peripheral blood. These TCRs come from a human donor with acute or convalescent COVID-19. The donor label of this sample is uncertain.

The genes are TRBV5-6 and TRBJ1-6; TRBD1 agrees at 9 bases. There are 15 residues in the CDR3. Germline V gene lookup returns CDR1 SGHDT and CDR2 YYEEEE. The ends lost 2 bases at V and 7 bases at J; junction bases unmatched: 4. CDR3 loop: CASSFQDRGNSPLHF. Written as DNA, the CDR3 is TGTGCCAGCAGCTTCCAAGACAGGGGGAATTCACCCCTCCACTTT.

V usage is TRBV6-2 or TRBV6-3 and J usage is TRBJ1-1; TRBD1 might be the D (5 bases). Germline values: CDR1 MNHEY, CDR2 SVGEGT. This CDR3 comprises 12 residues. Between the trimmed V and J ends, which lost 5 bases and 7 bases, there was a span of 11 bases. This CDR3 is CASSPGNREAFF. In DNA form, the CDR3 reads TGTGCCAGCAGTCCAGGGAATCGTGAAGCTTTCTTT.

In its sample, this clone was seen once. The chain joins TRBV7-2 to TRBJ2-7; 8 positions match TRBD2. Germline V gene lookup returns CDR1 SGHTA and CDR2 FQGNSA. Losses at the gene ends were 1 base for V and 2 bases for J; bases not matched to a gene: 7. The CDR3 extends over 16 amino acids. The CDR3 protein is CASSLEAAGAPYEQYF. CDR3 coding DNA: TGTGCCAGCAGCTTAGAGGCAGCGGGGGCCCCCTACGAGCAGTACTTC.

This chain connects TRBV11-2 to TRBJ1-2, with D hard to call. The germline CDR1 and CDR2 sequences are SGHAT and FQNNGV. This CDR3 region has 13 residues. Between the trimmed V and J ends, which lost 4 bases and 2 bases, there was a span of 8 bases. CDR3 loop: CASSYGENYGYTF. CDR3 nucleotide sequence: TGTGCCAGCAGCTACGGTGAGAACTATGGCTACACCTTC.

V is TRBV11-2 and J is TRBJ2-6, with 14 bases lining up with TRBD2. V was pared by 5 bases and J by 0 bases, with 6 bases of the junction left unmatched. Germline CDR1 SGHAT, CDR2 FQNNGV. This CDR3 has 19 residues. DNA of the CDR3: TGTGCCAGCAGCGTCTGGGGACTAGCGGGGGACTCTGGGGCCAACGTCCTGACTTTC. Its protein product is CASSVWGLAGDSGANVLTF.

The V and J genes are TRBV5-6 and TRBJ2-3, with a tentative D call TRBD1 (5 bases). This CDR3 is 15 amino acids long. CDR1 is SGHDT, CDR2 YYEEEE, per germline. V was shortened by 2 bases and J by 4 bases, with 14 bases between the two germline ends. The CDR3 nucleotides are TGTGCCAGCAGCTTTTGGGGCGAGGTTTCAGATACGCAGTATTTT. Its protein is CASSFWGEVSDTQYF.

The chain couples TRBV6-6 to TRBJ1-6; 8 nucleotides align to TRBD1. Germline CDR1 is MNHNY and CDR2 is SVGAGI (reference sequence). The V and J ends lost 7 bases and 0 bases, in that order; junction bases with no gene match: 2. The CDR3 runs 15 residues. CDR3 protein: CASNDRGSYNSPLHF. CDR3 coding DNA: TGTGCCAGCAACGACAGGGGCTCCTATAATTCACCCCTCCACTTT.

The chain couples TRBV7-2 to TRBJ1-4; 7 bases agree with TRBD1. V was clipped by 6 bases and J by 2 bases; unmatched bases: 6. The CDR3 loop spans 15 amino acids. Germline V CDR1 and CDR2: SGHTA, FQGNSA. The DNA of the CDR3 is TGTGCCAGCAGTAACAGGGGCCCCACTAATGAAAAACTGTTTTTT. Translating gives CASSNRGPTNEKLFF. Filled out from reference TRBV7-2 and TRBJ1-4, the complete variable domain reads GAGVSQSPSNKVTEKGKDVELRCDPISGHTALYWYRQSLGQGLEFLIYFQGNSAPDKSGLPSDRFSAERTGGSVSTLTIQRTQQEDSAVYLCASSNRGPTNEKLFFGSGTQLSVL.

The gene calls are TRBV5-8 and TRBJ1-3; tentatively, D is TRBD1 (6 bases). Germline V CDR1 and CDR2: SGHTS, YDEGEE. The CDR3 has 14 residues. With 4 bases removed from V and 3 bases from J, the gap between germline ends came to 11 bases. The CDR3 is CASSPGQNGNTIYF. CDR3 sequence (DNA): TGTGCCAGCAGCCCTGGACAGAATGGAAACACCATATATTTT. Full variable domain (outside the CDR3, taken from reference TRBV5-8 and TRBJ1-3): EAGVTQSPTHLIKTRGQQATLRCSPISGHTSVYWYQQALGLGLQFLLWYDEGEERNRGNFPPRFSGRQFPNYSSELNVNALELEDSALYLCASSPGQNGNTIYFGEGSWLTVV.

The chain carries TRBV30 and TRBJ1-5; perhaps TRBD1 as D (6 bases). V was trimmed by 3 bases and J by 0 bases, leaving 9 bases between them. CDR3 size: 14 residues. In germline, CDR1 is GTSNPN, CDR2 SVGIG (reference sequence). CDR3 sequence (DNA): TGTGCCTGGAGCCTGGACAGTAGCAATCAGCCCCAGCATTTT. It specifies CAWSLDSSNQPQHF.

Here the CDR3 reads CASSLAGATTGELFF. DNA for the CDR3: TGTGCCAGCAGCTTAGCGGGGGCTACCACCGGGGAGCTGTTTTTT. The J gene is TRBJ2-2, the V gene TRBV7-2; TRBD1 might be the D (6 bases). The CDR3 runs to 15 residues. Deletions cut 0 bases from V and 4 bases from J, with 9 bases between. The germline V gene encodes CDR1 SGHTA and CDR2 FQGNSA. The variable domain in full, completed from reference TRBV7-2 and TRBJ2-2, reads GAGVSQSPSNKVTEKGKDVELRCDPISGHTALYWYRQSLGQGLEFLIYFQGNSAPDKSGLPSDRFSAERTGGSVSTLTIQRTQQEDSAVYLCASSLAGATTGELFFGEGSRLTVL.

The chain couples TRBV12-3 or TRBV12-4 to TRBJ2-7, with TRBD1 matching 7 bases. The CDR3 runs 11 residues. With V trimmed by 7 bases and J by 3 bases, 0 bases remained unmatched. The CDR3 region is CASNRGYEQYF. CDR3 in DNA: TGTGCCAGCAACAGGGGCTACGAGCAGTACTTC.

J is TRBJ1-5 and V is TRBV4-2, with D possibly being TRBD1 (5 bases). CDR3 length equals 16 residues. Germline V lookup: CDR1 LGHNA, CDR2 YNFKEQ. V lost 0 bases and J 0 bases, leaving 9 bases between the germline ends. The CDR3 sequence is CASSQDLTVSNQPQHF. The CDR3 nucleotides read TGTGCCAGCAGCCAAGATCTGACAGTTAGCAATCAGCCCCAGCATTTT.

The rearrangement joins TRBV7-7 to TRBJ1-1, with a tentative D call TRBD1 (5 bases). V gave up 5 bases and J gave up 0 bases, with 22 bases separating them. CDR1 is SSHAT and CDR2 is FNYEAQ in the germline V gene (reference sequence). The length of the CDR3 is 18 residues. CDR3 protein: CASSERDQKGIMNTEAFF. Here the CDR3 DNA reads TGTGCCAGCAGCGAGCGGGACCAGAAGGGCATAATGAACACTGAAGCTTTCTTT. The full variable domain, its missing parts supplied by reference TRBV7-7 and TRBJ1-1, is GAGVSQSPRYKVTKRGQDVTLRCDPISSHATLYWYQQALGQGPEFLTYFNYEAQPDKSGLPSDRFSAERPEGSISTLTIQRTEQRDSAMYRCASSERDQKGIMNTEAFFGQGTRLTVV.

To note about this clone: The same CDR3 arises from other DNA sequences in this sample as well. V usage is TRBV7-9 and J usage is TRBJ1-1; D perhaps matches TRBD1 (6 bases). V lost 5 bases and J lost 4, with 11 bases in between. The CDR3 has 13 residues. Germline assignment: CDR1 SEHNR and CDR2 FQNEAQ (reference sequence). CDR3 sequence: CASSARGFTEAFF. CDR3 nucleotide sequence: TGTGCCAGCAGCGCCAGGGGTTTCACTGAAGCTTTCTTT.

Note on this clone: Other DNA sequences of this sample code for an identical CDR3. The gene calls are TRBV3-1 (or the pseudogene TRBV3-2) and TRBJ1-2; the match to TRBD1 covers 7 bases. With V trimmed by 4 bases and J by 2 bases, 4 bases remained unmatched. This CDR3 has 14 amino acids. CDR1 is LGHDT and CDR2 is YNNKEL in the germline V gene (reference sequence). CDR3 DNA: TGTGCCAGCAGCCGCCGACAGGGAAACTATGGCTACACCTTC. Translation gives CASSRRQGNYGYTF.

The genes are TRBV28 and TRBJ1-5; D ambiguous. Germline V gene sequence: CDR1 MDHEN, CDR2 SYDVKM. V was clipped by 3 bases and J by 9 bases, with 9 bases between them. The CDR3 is 12 amino acids. CDR3 nucleotide sequence: TGTGCCAGCAGTTTGGAGTACGGGCCCCAGCATTTT. Translated, it gives CASSLEYGPQHF.

The V gene is TRBV11-3, the J gene TRBJ1-6; D uncertain. This CDR3 region has 15 residues. Germline V gene data show CDR1 as SGHNT and CDR2 as YENEEA. Trimming took 0 bases from V and 3 from J, leaving 6 bases between them. This CDR3 is CASSLDGLYNSPLHF. In nucleotides, the CDR3 is TGTGCCAGCAGCTTAGATGGGCTCTATAATTCACCCCTCCACTTT.

This sequence joins TRBV6-2 or TRBV6-3 and TRBJ1-6; D is uncertain. Germline V gene lookup returns CDR1 MNHEY and CDR2 SVGEGT. The CDR3 loop spans 14 amino acids. Trimming took off 6 bases at V and 4 bases at J, with 10 bases between the two ends. CDR3 coding DNA: TGTGCCAGCAGCTCGAGGGATTATAATTCACCCCTCCACTTT. Protein product: CASSSRDYNSPLHF.

This chain joins TRBV7-8 and TRBJ1-6, with 10 bases that match TRBD1. Unmatched junction bases numbered 7, after V lost 5 bases and J lost 9 bases. The CDR3 consists of 15 residues. Germline V gives CDR1 SGHVS, CDR2 FQNEAQ. In nucleotides, the CDR3 is TGTGCCAGCAGCCCTATGGGACAGGGGCTTTCACCCCTCCACTTT. Its translation: CASSPMGQGLSPLHF. Drawing the rest from reference TRBV7-8 and TRBJ1-6, the complete variable domain is GAGVSQSPRYKVAKRGQDVALRCDPISGHVSLFWYQQALGQGPEFLTYFQNEAQLDKSGLPSDRFFAERPEGSVSTLKIQRTQQEDSAVYLCASSPMGQGLSPLHFGNGTRLTVT.

The genes are TRBV27 and TRBJ2-6, with 7 bases that match TRBD1. The length of the CDR3 is 16 residues. V shed 6 bases and J 0 bases; nucleotides not matched to a gene: 5. Per the germline V gene, CDR1 is MNHEY and CDR2 is SMNVEV (reference sequence). The CDR3 DNA reads TGTGCCAGCAGCGGGACAGCCTTCTCTGGGGCCAACGTCCTGACTTTC. Protein product: CASSGTAFSGANVLTF. The complete variable domain, with remaining parts taken from reference TRBV27 and TRBJ2-6, reads EAQVTQNPRYLITVTGKKLTVTCSQNMNHEYMSWYRQDPGLGLRQIYYSMNVEVTDKGDVPEGYKVSRKEKRNFPLILESPSPNQTSLYFCASSGTAFSGANVLTFGAGSRLTVL.

J is TRBJ1-4 and V is TRBV18; a possible D gene is TRBD1 (6 bases). The ends were cut back, 6 bases at V and 7 bases at J, with 15 bases in the middle. The length of the CDR3 is 14 residues. CDR1 is KGHSH and CDR2 is LQKENI in the germline V gene. The CDR3 here is CASSKDSGVEKLFF. CDR3 in DNA: TGTGCCAGCTCCAAGGACAGCGGAGTTGAAAAACTGTTTTTT.

The chain recombines TRBV7-2 with TRBJ2-2, with D possibly matching TRBD2 (6 bases). V was shortened by 5 bases and J by 8 bases, with 18 bases between the two germline ends. There are 15 residues in the CDR3. The germline CDR1 and CDR2 sequences are SGHTA and FQGNSA. CDR3 coding DNA: TGTGCCAGCAGCCCCCGATGGGCGGGGTCGGGGGAGCTGTTTTTT. Its protein is CASSPRWAGSGELFF.

This clone was detected only once. The V and J genes are TRBV6-1 and TRBJ2-7; 8 bases are shared with TRBD1. CDR3 length: 14 residues. Trimming took 3 bases from V and 3 from J; bases not matched to a gene: 4. The germline gives CDR1 MNHNS, CDR2 SASEGT. This CDR3 reads CASSDGQGVYEQYF. The CDR3 nucleotides read TGTGCCAGCAGTGACGGACAGGGCGTCTACGAGCAGTACTTC.

This clone occurred many times. The chain is built from TRBV4-2 and TRBJ2-3; TRBD2 might be the D (5 bases). The CDR3 is made up of 13 amino acids. Germline CDR1 reads LGHNA; CDR2 reads YNFKEQ. V shed 0 bases and J shed 6 bases, with 7 bases lying between them. The CDR3 loop reads CASSQDWEDTQYF. CDR3 in DNA: TGTGCCAGCAGCCAAGATTGGGAGGATACGCAGTATTTT.

This sequence joins TRBV7-6 and TRBJ2-1; TRBD1 might be the D (6 bases). This CDR3 is built from 16 residues. The V end lost 5 bases, the J end lost 4 bases, and 18 bases lay between the germline ends. Per the germline V gene, CDR1 is SGHVS and CDR2 is FNYEAQ. This CDR3 is CASSGLFDRSYNEQFF. In nucleotides, the CDR3 is TGTGCCAGCAGCGGCTTGTTTGACAGGTCGTACAATGAGCAGTTCTTC.

A few counts support this clone. CDR3 DNA: TGTGCCAGCAGCCGCACTAGCGGGGGCGCCTCCCCGGAGTACTTC. Its translation: CASSRTSGGASPEYF. This rearrangement joins TRBV11-2 to TRBJ2-5; 11 nucleotides agree with TRBD2. The V segment lost 5 bases and the J segment 12 bases; nucleotides outside the gene matches: 14. The CDR3 extends over 15 amino acids. CDR1 SGHAT and CDR2 FQNNGV come from the germline V gene.

V is TRBV7-6 and J is TRBJ1-2; no clear D gene. The CDR3 spans 14 residues. Germline V gene sequence: CDR1 SGHVS, CDR2 FNYEAQ. Trimming removed 5 bases from V and 5 bases from J, with 15 bases in between. The CDR3 loop reads CASSPRLDLYGYTF. CDR3 sequence (DNA): TGTGCCAGCAGCCCAAGACTAGATCTTTATGGCTACACCTTC.

This chain joins TRBV7-2 and TRBJ1-3; D might be TRBD1 (5 bases). The CDR3 has 15 residues. Trimming stripped 4 bases from V and 0 bases from J, with 10 bases between. The germline V gene encodes CDR1 SGHTA and CDR2 FQGNSA. In DNA, the CDR3 is TGTGCCAGCAGCTCCGGACAAACCTCTGGAAACACCATATATTTT. This sequence encodes CASSSGQTSGNTIYF.

This chain links TRBV7-2 with TRBJ1-3; perhaps TRBD1 as D (5 bases). CDR3 length equals 15 residues. Trimming took 3 bases from V and 3 from J, leaving 12 bases between them. CDR1 and CDR2 (germline): SGHTA, FQGNSA. This chain's CDR3 is CASSFVGADGNTIYF. The CDR3 DNA reads as TGTGCCAGCAGCTTTGTAGGGGCGGATGGAAACACCATATATTTT.

This chain joins TRBV3-1 (or the pseudogene TRBV3-2) and TRBJ1-1; D is ambiguous. V was cut by 3 bases and J by 8 bases, with 10 bases left in between. This CDR3 spans 12 amino acids. CDR1 is LGHDT and CDR2 is YNNKEL in the germline V gene (reference sequence). DNA for the CDR3: TGTGCCAGCAGCCACCTTGGGCTCGAAGCTTTCTTT. This translates into CASSHLGLEAFF.